The rows below give T cell receptor beta chains drawn from one sample of a study of T cells in Graves' hyperthyroidism and ophthalmopathy. TCRdb redid the calling of the multiplex PCR reads with MiXCR, one entry per CDR3 protein. The sample consists of hundreds of thousands of distinct CDR3 sequences, roughly 37% of them appearing once. Specimen: blood. Every receptor here comes from a young man with Graves' hyperthyroidism. Each CDR3 is given with its conserved first and last residue. D genes are given only for firm matches. Part of the rows lack a size; the others show once, few, many or a class for expanded clones.

size,J,V,D,CDR3,DNA
.,TRBJ2-5,TRBV7-8,TRBD2,CASSVTSGRETQYF,TGTGCCAGCAGCGTGACTAGCGGGAGAGAGACCCAGTACTTC
.,TRBJ2-7,TRBV25-1,.,CASSGPGRVMGEQYF,TGTGCCAGCAGTGGGCCCGGCAGGGTAATGGGCGAGCAGTACTTC
.,TRBJ2-7,TRBV20-1,TRBD2,CSARDLNSGGYEQYF,TGCAGTGCTAGAGATCTGAATAGCGGGGGATACGAGCAGTACTTC
many,TRBJ2-7,TRBV29-1,.,CSVDQGYEQYF,TGCAGCGTTGACCAGGGCTACGAGCAGTACTTC
few,TRBJ2-7,TRBV20-1,TRBD1,CSPGGGTGVNEQYF,TGCAGTCCAGGGGGCGGGACAGGGGTAAACGAGCAGTACTTC
.,TRBJ2-5,TRBV5-1,.,CASSLWPEETQYF,TGCGCCAGCAGCTTGTGGCCGGAAGAGACCCAGTACTTC
many,TRBJ1-6,TRBV7-2,.,CASTLVLNSPLHF,TGTGCCAGCACCCTTGTGCTCAATTCACCCCTCCACTTT
.,TRBJ2-7,TRBV7-9,TRBD1,CASSLPGTGTGEQYF,TGTGCCAGCAGCTTACCCGGGACAGGGACCGGGGAGCAGTACTTC
few,TRBJ2-7,TRBV4-3,TRBD2,CASSRQLAGALYEQYF,TGCGCCAGCAGCCGCCAACTAGCGGGAGCTCTCTACGAGCAGTACTTC
many,TRBJ2-7,TRBV19,TRBD1,CASSTSWDRASYEQYF,TGTGCCAGTAGTACCTCCTGGGACAGGGCATCCTACGAGCAGTACTTC
.,TRBJ2-6,TRBV9,TRBD1,CASSARTGGGGANVLTF,TGTGCCAGCAGCGCACGGACAGGGGGCGGTGGGGCCAACGTCCTGACTTTC
few,TRBJ2-7,TRBV9,.,CASSPRPGTDTYEQYF,TGTGCCAGCAGCCCCCGGCCCGGGACGGATACCTACGAGCAGTACTTC
.,TRBJ1-3,TRBV7-2,.,CASSQSNYGYTIYF,TGTGCCAGCAGCCAATCGAACTATGGCTACACCATATATTTT
.,TRBJ1-6,TRBV20-1,TRBD1,CSAREVGQGTGSPLHF,TGCAGTGCTAGAGAGGTGGGACAGGGGACGGGTTCACCCCTCCACTTT
once,TRBJ1-6,TRBV7-6,TRBD1,CASSSRRRGTGDNSPLHF,TGTGCCAGCAGTAGTAGACGACGCGGGACAGGGGATAATTCACCCCTCCACTTT
many,TRBJ1-6,TRBV13,TRBD1,CASSFDRGNSPLHF,TGTGCCAGCAGCTTCGACAGGGGTAATTCACCCCTCCACTTT
.,TRBJ1-3,TRBV25-1,.,CGSSQISQAISGNTIYF,TGCGGCAGCAGCCAAATCAGCCAGGCAATATCTGGAAACACCATATATTTT
many,TRBJ2-7,TRBV29-1,TRBD2,CSVAKGAGGYEQYF,TGCAGCGTGGCCAAGGGAGCGGGGGGCTACGAGCAGTACTTC
many,TRBJ2-6,TRBV9,.,CASSESGSGANVLTF,TGTGCCAGCAGCGAATCAGGATCGGGGGCCAACGTCCTGACTTTC
.,TRBJ2-7,TRBV7-9,.,CASSFKRDFAYEQYF,TGTGCCAGCAGTTTCAAACGGGACTTCGCCTACGAGCAGTACTTC
many,TRBJ1-1,TRBV9,.,CASSVGPGYTEAFF,TGTGCCAGCAGCGTAGGACCAGGGTACACTGAAGCTTTCTTT
.,TRBJ1-1,TRBV7-2,.,CASSLTSGHTEAFF,TGTGCCAGCAGCTTAACCAGCGGCCACACTGAAGCTTTCTTT
.,TRBJ2-2,TRBV19,TRBD2,CASSMVGTSVTGELFF,TGTGCCAGTAGTATGGTGGGGACTAGCGTCACCGGGGAGCTGTTTTTT
few,TRBJ2-7,TRBV2,TRBD2,CASSGLGTSGGAYEQYF,TGTGCCAGCAGTGGACTAGGGACTAGCGGGGGGGCCTACGAGCAGTACTTC
.,TRBJ1-5,TRBV2,.,CASRDRGQPQHF,TGTGCCAGCAGAGATCGTGGTCAGCCCCAGCATTTT
.,TRBJ1-2,TRBV5-6,.,CASRWPGELQGSVDGYTF,TGTGCCAGCAGATGGCCAGGGGAGCTCCAGGGCAGTGTCGATGGCTACACCTTC
many,TRBJ2-5,TRBV2,TRBD2,CASWGLAEETQYF,TGTGCCAGCTGGGGACTAGCGGAAGAGACCCAGTACTTC
many,TRBJ1-1,TRBV29-1,.,CSVEVGELDTEAFF,TGCAGCGTTGAAGTCGGGGAGTTAGACACTGAAGCTTTCTTT
.,TRBJ2-2,TRBV15,TRBD2,CATSREGTSDGNGELFF,TGTGCCACCAGCAGAGAGGGGACTAGCGACGGGAACGGGGAGCTGTTTTTT
many,TRBJ1-2,TRBV12-3/TRBV12-4,.,CASSVAAYGYTF,TGTGCCAGCAGCGTAGCGGCTTATGGCTACACCTTC
once,TRBJ1-2,TRBV29-1,TRBD1,CSVYGTGGQGYTF,TGCAGCGTATACGGGACAGGGGGCCAAGGCTACACCTTC
few,TRBJ2-2,TRBV7-9,.,CASSLQRVGHGELFF,TGTGCCAGCAGCCTCCAGCGGGTAGGGCACGGGGAGCTGTTTTTT
many,TRBJ1-2,TRBV9,TRBD1,CASSPGQNYGYTF,TGTGCCAGCAGCCCGGGACAGAACTATGGCTACACCTTC
once,TRBJ1-4,TRBV15,.,CATTPGTSGEKLFF,TGTGCCACCACCCCAGGGACTAGCGGTGAAAAACTGTTTTTT
.,TRBJ1-4,TRBV12-3/TRBV12-4,TRBD1,CASSIDRGLGKLFF,TGTGCCAGCAGTATCGACAGGGGTCTGGGAAAACTGTTTTTT
.,TRBJ1-4,TRBV12-3/TRBV12-4,.,CASSSGGNEKLFF,TGTGCCAGCAGTTCGGGGGGGAATGAAAAACTGTTTTTT
few,TRBJ1-1,TRBV5-1,TRBD1,CASSGQGTNTEAFF,TGTGCCAGCAGTGGACAGGGGACGAACACTGAAGCTTTCTTT
.,TRBJ1-2,TRBV25-1,TRBD1,CASSAPPGQGARGYGYTF,TGTGCCAGCAGTGCACCTCCCGGGCAGGGGGCACGAGGCTATGGCTACACCTTC
once,TRBJ1-2,TRBV25-1,TRBD1,CASSEGKGASNYGYTF,TGTGCCAGCAGTGAGGGTAAGGGGGCTTCTAACTATGGCTACACCTTC
few,TRBJ1-1,TRBV7-6,.,CASSDLGHPNTEAFF,TGTGCCAGCAGCGACCTGGGACACCCGAACACTGAAGCTTTCTTT
many,TRBJ1-4,TRBV25-1,.,CASRWGEKLFF,TGTGCCAGCAGGTGGGGGGAAAAACTGTTTTTT
few,TRBJ2-5,TRBV5-1,.,CASSSDAEETQYF,TGCGCCAGCAGCTCGGACGCCGAAGAGACCCAGTACTTC
once,TRBJ1-1,TRBV25-1,.,CASSLLQGRWTEAFF,TGTGCCAGCTCCCTTCTACAGGGACGATGGACTGAAGCTTTCTTT
few,TRBJ2-5,TRBV7-9,TRBD2,CASSFGTGGRETQYF,TGTGCCAGCAGCTTCGGTACGGGAGGGCGAGAGACCCAGTACTTC
few,TRBJ1-5,TRBV7-9,.,CASERADSNQPQHF,TGTGCCAGCGAGCGCGCAGATAGCAATCAGCCCCAGCATTTT
.,TRBJ2-3,TRBV9,.,CASSVGVGMADTQYF,TGTGCCAGCAGCGTAGGGGTGGGAATGGCAGATACGCAGTATTTT
few,TRBJ2-5,TRBV7-9,.,CASSLVPTGQETQYF,TGTGCCAGCAGCTTAGTGCCGACAGGACAAGAGACCCAGTACTTC
many,TRBJ2-7,TRBV29-1,TRBD2,CSVLSGGAGEQYF,TGCAGCGTTCTTAGCGGGGGGGCCGGGGAGCAGTACTTC
few,TRBJ1-1,TRBV20-1,.,CSARYLVVAFF,TGCAGTGCTAGATATTTGGTAGTCGCTTTCTTT
many,TRBJ1-1,TRBV10-3,.,CAISDRATEAFF,TGTGCCATCAGTGACAGGGCCACTGAAGCTTTCTTT
.,TRBJ1-5,TRBV7-9,TRBD1,CASSRAGTGDQPQHF,TGCGCCAGCAGCCGAGCCGGGACAGGGGATCAGCCCCAGCATTTT
.,TRBJ1-5,TRBV29-1,.,CSVTDQGSNQPQHF,TGCAGCGTTACAGATCAGGGAAGCAATCAGCCCCAGCATTTT
many,TRBJ1-3,TRBV9,.,CASSAQAGNTIYF,TGTGCCAGCAGCGCCCAGGCTGGAAACACCATATATTTT
.,TRBJ1-1,TRBV20-1,TRBD1,CSAFTGVQYVAFF,TGCAGTGCGTTCACAGGGGTGCAGTATGTAGCTTTCTTT
few,TRBJ2-7,TRBV7-2,.,CASSVLAGQGLEQYF,TGTGCCAGCAGCGTACTGGCGGGTCAGGGGCTCGAGCAGTACTTC